The sequence of this T cell receptor (beta chain) was determined in a study of radiation and T cells in renal cell carcinoma. Study findings and constraints: Top tumor clonotypes rose in blood 2 weeks post-radiation, then contracted.

The V gene end was trimmed by 7 bases and the J gene end by 4 bases; junction bases not matched to a gene: 5. Germline V gene data show CDR1 as MNHNS and CDR2 as SASEGT. The CDR3 extends over 13 amino acids. The data were produced by immunoSEQ multiplex PCR, yet TCRdb's version contains in-frame clones alone and is incomplete. This sample carries about 50,000 clones, 65% to 90% of them seen once, and the ten largest clones take roughly 30%. Time point indicated: baseline pretreatment blood. Treatment described: 15 Gy SBRT to primary tumor, nephrectomy 4 weeks later. Points on this clone: Its target is not known.

The chain links TRBV6-1 to TRBJ2-5, with 8 bases fitting TRBD1. This receptor was taken from a woman between 70 and 85 years old with renal cell carcinoma. The sample in question was blood, obtained from a patient whose treatment included radiotherapy and nephrectomy. Here the CDR3 reads CASKKTGGETQYF. The CDR3 region has the DNA TGTGCCAGCAAAAAAACAGGGGGAGAGACCCAGTACTTC.